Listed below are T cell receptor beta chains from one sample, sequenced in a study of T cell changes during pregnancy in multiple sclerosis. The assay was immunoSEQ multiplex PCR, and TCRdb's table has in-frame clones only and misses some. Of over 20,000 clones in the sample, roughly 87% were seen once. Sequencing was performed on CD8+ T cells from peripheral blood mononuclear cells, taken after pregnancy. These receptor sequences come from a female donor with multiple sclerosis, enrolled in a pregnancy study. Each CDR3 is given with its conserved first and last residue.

CASLNLDIPIHEAFF,TRBV10-2
CASSEGLAGDRTQYF,TRBV10-2
CASSFGGQAGGYTF,TRBV11-2
CASSSPDRGETQYF,TRBV18
CASSHLLEAQYF,TRBV7-9
CASSFFERGQGEQFF,TRBV7-9
CASSHNTGGPQEQYF,TRBV27
CASSARDRVTYNEQFF,TRBV9
CASSDRVNEQFF,TRBV27
CSASRGTEAFF,TRBV20-1
CASSLRGGLAGANEQFF,TRBV27
CASSLAGGKTGELFF,TRBV7-6
CASSLGRGPDTQYF,TRBV7-8
CASSLDRAIGGADEKLFF,TRBV7-9
CASSPPDRIYNEQFF,TRBV18
CASSYTGLYYEQYF,TRBV6-5
CASNLQGVGTEAFF,TRBV7-4
CASSETTQGSKNIQYF,TRBV28